The sequence of this T cell receptor beta chain was determined in a study of blood T cell repertoires in COVID-19. In the study overall: T cells, B-cell-depleted T cells, or PBMCs supplied cDNA or gDNA.

Germline CDR1 reads SGHAT; CDR2 reads FQNNGV. The V and J ends lost 0 bases and 4 bases respectively, with 12 bases between them. The CDR3 sequence is 15 residues long. Allocation to cohorts depended on clinical history reported by the participants. Among Cohort 3 donors, those recovered had two negative PCRs, clearance, or symptom resolution. In the authors' workflow: Using reference gene primer amplification, nucleated cell counts were estimated. This table comes from immunoSEQ multiplex PCR, and its TCRdb copy is limited to in-frame clones, with some not included. That table furnishes V, J and clone size, whereas the DNA furnished D and trimming. Altogether about 480,000 clones are present, about nine tenths being singletons, with the ten largest covering more than 7.5%.

This TCR was sampled from a woman in her sixties or seventies who had recovered from COVID-19. The chain combines TRBV11-2 with TRBJ1-1; no firm D call. The sample was PBMCs or T cells enriched from blood (not recorded which). The CDR3 here is CASSLDPGDGTEAFF. The CDR3 nucleotides are TGTGCCAGCAGCTTAGACCCGGGAGACGGCACTGAAGCTTTCTTT.